The rows below give T cell receptor beta chains drawn from one sample of a study of blood T cell repertoires in COVID-19. Here immunoSEQ multiplex PCR was the method, and the copy in TCRdb shows in-frame clones only, minus some. The repertoire holds under 75,000 clones, with roughly 87% as singletons. Sample: peripheral blood. These receptors originate from a middle-aged man with active COVID-19. Each CDR3 is given with its conserved first and last residue. The D gene is left open where the match is weak. Clone size, where shown, is once, few, many, or a class for clones that have expanded.

CDR3 protein | CDR3 DNA | J gene | clone size | D gene | V gene
CASSAPLAAYGYTF | TGTGCCAGCAGCGCTCCCCTGGCGGCCTATGGCTACACCTTC | TRBJ1-2 | . | . | TRBV5-4
CASKGSQNSPLHF | TGTGCCAGCAAAGGGAGCCAGAATTCACCCCTCCACTTT | TRBJ1-6 | . | . | TRBV12-3/TRBV12-4
CASSPGGGRQFF | TGTGCCAGCAGCCCCGGCGGTGGTAGGCAGTTCTTC | TRBJ2-1 | . | . | TRBV7-6
CASSRTTGTGELFF | TGTGCCAGCTCGCGAACTACAGGCACCGGGGAGCTGTTTTTT | TRBJ2-2 | . | . | TRBV18
CASSPPSGNQPQHF | TGCGCCAGCAGCCCCCCGTCAGGCAATCAGCCCCAGCATTTT | TRBJ1-5 | . | . | TRBV5-1
CASSPGTSGGRQFF | TGTGCCAGCAGCCCAGGGACTAGCGGGGGGAGGCAGTTCTTC | TRBJ2-1 | . | TRBD2 | TRBV11-2
CASHRGWNTEAFF | TGTGCCAGCCACAGGGGATGGAACACTGAAGCTTTCTTT | TRBJ1-1 | . | TRBD1 | TRBV19
CSVDEGTGATEAFF | TGCAGCGTTGATGAGGGGACGGGAGCCACTGAAGCTTTCTTT | TRBJ1-1 | . | . | TRBV29-1
CAISEAMELDTQYF | TGTGCCATCAGTGAGGCAATGGAGCTAGATACGCAGTATTTT | TRBJ2-3 | . | . | TRBV10-3
CASRTAGGTDTQYF | TGTGCCAGCAGGACCGCAGGGGGTACAGATACGCAGTATTTT | TRBJ2-3 | . | TRBD1 | TRBV7-2
CASKPTGGHWSDTQYF | TGTGCCAGCAAACCTACGGGGGGGCATTGGTCGGATACGCAGTATTTT | TRBJ2-3 | . | TRBD2 | TRBV6-6
CASSTDRGGLLNTEAFF | TGCGCCAGCTCTACCGACAGGGGCGGGCTTTTGAACACTGAAGCTTTCTTT | TRBJ1-1 | . | TRBD1 | TRBV5-1
CASSYLSGGLNYGYTF | TGTGCCAGCAGCTACTTGTCAGGGGGACTTAACTATGGCTACACCTTC | TRBJ1-2 | . | TRBD1 | TRBV7-9
CASSERTGGYRANTEAFF | TGTGCCAGCAGCGAACGGACAGGCGGGTATCGGGCGAACACTGAAGCTTTCTTT | TRBJ1-1 | . | TRBD1 | TRBV6-1
CASSQDFGGGGYTF | TGCGCCAGCAGCCAAGATTTCGGAGGGGGCGGCTACACCTTC | TRBJ1-2 | . | TRBD1 | TRBV4-3
CASSVGGTENIQYF | TGTGCCAGCAGCGTAGGGGGCACCGAAAACATTCAGTACTTC | TRBJ2-4 | few | . | TRBV9
CASSAIGDYHTGELFF | TGTGCCAGCAGTGCCATAGGGGACTACCATACCGGGGAGCTGTTTTTT | TRBJ2-2 | . | TRBD2 | TRBV9
CASLRGQGAGNEQFF | TGTGCCAGCCTAAGGGGACAGGGAGCTGGAAATGAGCAGTTCTTC | TRBJ2-1 | . | TRBD1 | TRBV18
CASSQVKGQSYGYTF | TGCGCCAGCAGCCAAGTCAAAGGACAGTCCTATGGCTACACCTTC | TRBJ1-2 | . | . | TRBV4-1
CARAGGGADNEQFF | TGTGCTCGGGCAGGCGGGGGGGCCGACAATGAGCAGTTCTTC | TRBJ2-1 | . | TRBD2 | TRBV30
CASSTPWGLAGVTYNEQFF | TGTGCCAGCAGCACCCCATGGGGACTAGCGGGGGTCACCTACAATGAGCAGTTCTTC | TRBJ2-1 | . | TRBD2 | TRBV9
CASRTGGWEKLFF | TGTGCCAGCAGGACAGGGGGCTGGGAAAAACTGTTTTTT | TRBJ1-4 | . | TRBD1 | TRBV6-5
CSASNPTEPGNTIYF | TGCAGTGCTAGTAACCCGACAGAGCCTGGAAACACCATATATTTT | TRBJ1-3 | . | . | TRBV20-1
CASSPLGGAGKNIQYF | TGTGCCAGCAGCCCCCTTGGGGGCGCGGGCAAAAACATTCAGTACTTC | TRBJ2-4 | once | . | TRBV7-8
CASSPRQTNTEAFF | TGTGCCAGCAGCCCCCGACAGACGAACACTGAAGCTTTCTTT | TRBJ1-1 | . | . | TRBV9
CASSYEQTTNEKLFF | TGTGCCAGCAGTTACGAACAGACAACTAATGAAAAACTGTTTTTT | TRBJ1-4 | . | . | TRBV6-2/TRBV6-3
CASSPRAGADTQYF | TGCGCCAGCAGCCCCCGGGCGGGGGCAGATACGCAGTATTTT | TRBJ2-3 | . | TRBD2 | TRBV4-1
CASCSLGGGYTF | TGTGCCAGCTGCTCTCTAGGGGGAGGCTACACCTTC | TRBJ1-2 | once | . | TRBV3-1/TRBV3-2
CASSYRGTLNSPLHF | TGTGCCAGCAGTTACCGTGGGACTCTTAATTCACCCCTCCACTTT | TRBJ1-6 | . | . | TRBV6-5
CASNREYTYEQYF | TGTGCCAGTAACAGGGAATATACCTACGAGCAGTACTTC | TRBJ2-7 | . | . | TRBV6-6
CASSVARGSYNEQFF | TGTGCCAGCAGCGTAGCGAGAGGGTCCTACAATGAGCAGTTCTTC | TRBJ2-1 | . | . | TRBV9
CASSQIGRLAGKVDTQYF | TGTGCCAGCAGCCAAATTGGGAGACTAGCGGGGAAGGTAGATACGCAGTATTTT | TRBJ2-3 | . | TRBD2 | TRBV3-1/TRBV3-2
CASSLRGSQETQYF | TGTGCCAGCAGCTTGAGGGGAAGCCAAGAGACCCAGTACTTC | TRBJ2-5 | . | . | TRBV5-6
CASSEMGALISQHF | TGTGCCAGCAGTGAAATGGGGGCCCTGATCTCCCAGCATTTT | TRBJ1-5 | . | . | TRBV2
CASRPSMDSSYEQYF | TGTGCCAGCAGACCCTCTATGGACAGCTCCTACGAGCAGTACTTC | TRBJ2-7 | . | . | TRBV6-5
CASSLLQMNTEAFF | TGTGCCAGCAGCTTGTTACAGATGAACACTGAAGCTTTCTTT | TRBJ1-1 | . | . | TRBV5-5
CASTMTSGGYYEQYF | TGTGCCAGCACCATGACTAGCGGGGGATACTACGAGCAGTACTTC | TRBJ2-7 | . | TRBD2 | TRBV6-6
CASSSPGGVNTGELFF | TGTGCCAGCAGTTCCCCCGGGGGGGTTAACACCGGGGAGCTGTTTTTT | TRBJ2-2 | . | TRBD2 | TRBV9
CASSYSAGSEDEQFF | TGTGCCAGCAGTTACTCGGCGGGCAGCGAGGATGAGCAGTTCTTC | TRBJ2-1 | . | . | TRBV6-5
CASSPIAGGDTQYF | TGTGCCAGCAGTCCGATAGCGGGGGGGGATACGCAGTATTTT | TRBJ2-3 | . | TRBD2 | TRBV11-2
CASQDSLALDTQYF | TGTGCCAGCCAGGACAGCCTGGCTCTAGATACGCAGTATTTT | TRBJ2-3 | . | . | TRBV6-5
CAIRGGNQPQHF | TGTGCCATCAGAGGAGGGAACCAGCCCCAGCATTTT | TRBJ1-5 | . | . | TRBV10-3
CASSQDGTSGGPYNEQFF | TGTGCCAGCAGCCAAGATGGGACTAGCGGGGGACCCTACAATGAGCAGTTCTTC | TRBJ2-1 | . | TRBD2 | TRBV4-2
CAANRQGNQPQHF | TGTGCCGCCAACAGACAGGGCAATCAGCCCCAGCATTTT | TRBJ1-5 | . | . | TRBV6-6